This T cell receptor (beta chain) was identified in a study of PD-1 blockade in classical Hodgkin lymphoma. The CDR3 has 12 amino acids. V was shortened by 4 bases and J by 13 bases, with 15 bases between the two germline ends. Germline CDR1 is SGHDT and CDR2 is YYEEEE. Generated by immunoSEQ multiplex PCR, the TCRdb table keeps only in-frame clones and is missing some. The profile covers about 17,000 clones, with less than 80% appearing a single time and approximately 8.3% taken by the ten largest. Every one of the patients relapsed after autologous stem cell transplantation (brentuximab vedotin exposure was variable).

This receptor was obtained from a human donor with classical Hodgkin lymphoma. Specimen: peripheral blood mononuclear cells (PBMCs), collected before the second cycle of nivolumab. This chain links TRBV5-6 with TRBJ2-1; D gene unclear. The CDR3 sequence is CASSQERVDQFF. CDR3 bases: TGTGCCAGCAGCCAGGAAAGGGTAGATCAGTTCTTC.